The 14 T cell receptor beta chains reported below all come from one sample, sequenced in a study of blood T cell repertoires in COVID-19 (dated by TCRdb to about 2020). Receptor amplification or capture employed the immunoSEQ multiplex PCR assay. Sourced from immuneACCESS, this table was stored by TCRdb with only in-frame sequences that have V and J called. A share of the clones is absent; for the studies checked, an unresolved V gene accounts for under half, and the remainder has no known explanation. The sample yields 200,000 or so clones; 80% to 90% were counted once. Roughly 3.4% of the sample is taken by the ten largest. Sequencing was performed on PBMCs or T cells enriched from blood (not recorded which). The receptors originated from a woman in her thirties or forties with acute COVID-19.

The chain combines TRBV10-2 with TRBJ1-3; D is unclear. From germline, CDR1 is WSHSY and CDR2 SAAADI. The CDR3 runs to 16 residues. Trimming took 8 bases from V and 9 from J, leaving 26 bases between them. In DNA form, the CDR3 reads TGCGCCAGCTGGGAGGCAGCGCAGAATTTGGGTACCACCATATATTTT. Its protein product is CASWEAAQNLGTTIYF.

This chain links TRBV30 with TRBJ2-2; D not certain. Trimming removed 3 bases at V and 2 bases at J, with 10 bases between. This CDR3 contains 14 residues. The germline V gene encodes CDR1 GTSNPN and CDR2 SVGIG (reference sequence). CDR3 residues: CAWRSWSNTGELFF. CDR3 in DNA: TGTGCCTGGAGGTCGTGGAGTAACACCGGGGAGCTGTTTTTT.

Points on this clone: Different DNA sequences within this sample yield the same CDR3. The rearrangement joins TRBV6-1 to TRBJ2-7; D gene unclear. From germline, CDR1 is MNHNS and CDR2 SASEGT. This CDR3 has 13 amino acids. Trimming pared 0 bases from V and 2 bases from J, leaving 5 bases between. The CDR3 DNA follows: TGTGCCAGCAGTGAAGCTGCAGCCTACGAGCAGTACTTC. Translation: CASSEAAAYEQYF.

The V and J genes are TRBV15 and TRBJ1-3; 7 bases line up with TRBD1. The CDR3 spans 17 residues. The V gene's germline CDR1 is LNHNV and CDR2 YYDKDF (reference sequence). V was pared by 4 bases and J by 0 bases, with 9 bases of the junction left unmatched. CDR3: CATSKRTGLSSGNTIYF. Written as DNA, the CDR3 is TGTGCCACCAGCAAAAGGACAGGCTTAAGCTCTGGAAACACCATATATTTT.

This chain uses TRBV6-5 with TRBJ1-3; maybe TRBD1 (5 bases). The CDR3 contains 15 residues. CDR1 and CDR2 from the germline V gene are MNHEY and SVGAGI. V gave up 5 bases and J gave up 0 bases, with 11 bases separating them. The CDR3 region has the DNA TGTGCCAGCAGTAAACAGGCGTTCTCTGGAAACACCATATATTTT. This sequence encodes CASSKQAFSGNTIYF.

The table lists this clone with a count of one. The chain has TRBV19 and TRBJ1-5, with 9 bases lining up with TRBD1. Germline V gene data show CDR1 as LNHDA and CDR2 as SQIVND (reference sequence). V gave up 6 bases and J gave up 4 bases; unmatched junction bases: 4. The CDR3 runs to 14 residues. The CDR3, as DNA: TGTGCCAGTAGAGGACAGGGGATTAATCAGCCCCAGCATTTT. It specifies CASRGQGINQPQHF.

The rearrangement links TRBV3-1 (or the pseudogene TRBV3-2) to TRBJ2-1, with 12 bases fitting TRBD2. Germline V gives CDR1 LGHDT, CDR2 YNNKEL (reference sequence). V was clipped by 4 bases and J by 5 bases; unmatched bases: 12. CDR3 length: 18 residues. CDR3 sequence: CASSPPGRLAGGHNEQFF. CDR3 coding DNA: TGTGCCAGCAGCCCCCCAGGGAGGCTAGCGGGGGGGCACAATGAGCAGTTCTTC.

A single count supports this clone. The rearrangement joins TRBV21-1 to TRBJ2-2; TRBD1 is the table's D call, not checked against the DNA. TRBV21-1 is assigned pseudogene status. The CDR3 contains 15 residues. CDR3 protein: CASSMTATGPGELFF. The CDR3 DNA follows: TGTGCCAGCAGCATGACGGCGACAGGGCCCGGGGAGCTGTTTTTT.

The chain employs TRBV14 and TRBJ2-3; 9 bases align to TRBD2. V shed 0 bases, J shed 2 bases, and the junction held 3 bases outside the gene matches. Germline assignment: CDR1 SGHDN and CDR2 FVKESK. CDR3 length: 16 amino acids. CDR3 in DNA: TGTGCCAGCAGCCAAGACGAGCGGGGGGACACAGATACGCAGTATTTT. Protein product: CASSQDERGDTDTQYF.

V gene TRBV27 combines with J gene TRBJ1-1; 12 positions agree with TRBD1. J was trimmed by 1 base and V by 5 bases; bases with no gene match: 2. The CDR3 is 15 residues long. Germline-derived CDR1 and CDR2 are MNHEY and SMNVEV (reference sequence). This CDR3 reads CASSPGQGANTEAFF. DNA of the CDR3: TGTGCCAGCAGTCCGGGACAGGGGGCGAACACTGAAGCTTTCTTT.

The rearrangement joins TRBV27 to TRBJ1-2; D possibly corresponds to TRBD1 (6 bases). The CDR3 has 13 residues. The V end lost 5 bases, the J end lost 6 bases, and 13 bases lay between the germline ends. Per the germline V gene, CDR1 is MNHEY and CDR2 is SMNVEV (reference sequence). CDR3 sequence (DNA): TGTGCCAGCAGTCCCCGAGGGGGTAATGGCTACACCTTC. Amino acids: CASSPRGGNGYTF.

The sample holds a few counts of this clone. The V and J genes are TRBV10-2 and TRBJ1-2; 7 bases map to TRBD1. Germline assignment: CDR1 WSHSY and CDR2 SAAADI. The junction had 9 bases not matched to a gene; V was cut back by 7 bases and J by 4 bases. The CDR3 has 14 amino acids. The DNA for the CDR3 is TGCGCCAGCACGGAGTCAGGGGGTAGCTATGGCTACACCTTC. It is translated as CASTESGGSYGYTF.

The chain couples TRBV6-5 to TRBJ1-2; 7 bases are shared with TRBD1. With 0 bases clipped from V and 3 bases from J, the junction kept 4 bases outside the gene matches. This CDR3 comprises 15 residues. CDR1 and CDR2 (germline): MNHEY, SVGAGI. The CDR3 DNA reads as TGTGCCAGCAGTTACTCGAGAGGGACAGACTATGGCTACACCTTC. It is translated as CASSYSRGTDYGYTF.

The chain has TRBV7-9 and TRBJ2-2; D is possibly TRBD1 (6 bases). This CDR3 region has 13 residues. Germline assignment: CDR1 SEHNR and CDR2 FQNEAQ (reference sequence). V was trimmed by 4 bases and J by 4 bases, leaving 7 bases between them. The CDR3 loop reads CASSSTGTGELFF. In DNA, the CDR3 is TGTGCCAGCAGCTCGACAGGCACCGGGGAGCTGTTTTTT. The full variable domain, rest sourced from reference TRBV7-9 and TRBJ2-2, is DTGVSQNPRHKITKRGQNVTFRCDPISEHNRLYWYRQTLGQGPEFLTYFQNEAQLEKSRLLSDRFSAERPKGSFSTLEIQRTEQGDSAMYLCASSSTGTGELFFGEGSRLTVL.